The sequence of this T cell receptor (beta chain) was determined in a study of T cell changes during pregnancy in multiple sclerosis. Sequencing was performed with immunoSEQ multiplex PCR; in TCRdb, only in-frame clones are kept and a portion is missing. The data hold approximately 50,000 clones, with roughly 88% observed a single time. Germline CDR1 MDHEN, CDR2 SYDVKM. V dropped 4 bases and J dropped 2 bases, with 15 bases sitting between them. The CDR3 runs 15 residues. This sequence was found in a female donor with multiple sclerosis, enrolled in a pregnancy study. The rearrangement joins TRBV28 to TRBJ2-7; D gene unclear. The sample was peripheral blood, taken in the second trimester of pregnancy. CDR3 in amino acids: CASSSRAAATYEQYF. The CDR3 DNA is TGTGCCAGCAGTTCTCGAGCCGCCGCGACCTACGAGCAGTACTTC.